This passage covers 11 T cell receptor beta chains from one sample sequenced in a study of T cells in Graves' hyperthyroidism and ophthalmopathy. Amplification of TCR beta CDR3 regions was performed using RNA transcripts as template. When the TCR CDR3 underwent first-round RT-PCR, the HTBI primer set was used. TCRdb reprocessed the multiplex PCR reads via MiXCR and lists one record per CDR3 protein. The sample carries hundreds of thousands of distinct CDR3 sequences, roughly 15% recorded once. The sample consisted of blood. The receptors were gathered from a woman aged 40 to 50 with Graves' hyperthyroidism.

As concerns this clonotype: Because it lacks the conserved phenylalanine or tryptophan at the end, this CDR3 is likely a read error. The CDR3 reads CASSVRQGSFNSPLHL. CDR3 in DNA: TGTGCCAGCAGTGTCAGACAGGGGTCATTTAATTCACCCCTCCACTTA. The chain is built from TRBV27 and TRBJ1-6, with 8 bases identical to TRBD1. The germline V gene encodes CDR1 MNHEY and CDR2 SMNVEV (reference sequence). V gave up 5 bases and J gave up 6 bases; unmatched junction bases: 9. The length of the CDR3 is 16 residues.

The sample holds many counts of this clonotype. V and J are TRBV12-3 or TRBV12-4 and TRBJ2-1; D is undetermined. The V end was cut by 4 bases, the J end by 4 bases, with 11 bases between. CDR3 length: 14 residues. CDR3 amino acids: CASSSVYLYNEQFF. CDR3 bases: TGTGCCAGCAGTTCGGTATACTTGTACAATGAGCAGTTCTTC.

For this clonotype: One end of the junction does not line up with germline, which may come from a read error. This chain joins TRBV28 and TRBJ2-5, with 8 nucleotides matching TRBD1. Germline V gene sequence: CDR1 MDHEN, CDR2 SYDVKM. CDR3 length: 18 residues. In DNA form, the CDR3 reads TGCGCCAGCAGGGATCTGGCGGACAGGGCGCCCTCCCAAGAGACCCAGTACTTC. Protein product: CASRDLADRAPSQETQYF.

This clonotype was counted ten times or more. The V call is TRBV12-3 or TRBV12-4, the J call TRBJ1-5; D gene ambiguous. The V end was cut by 8 bases, the J end by 4 bases, with 15 bases between. This CDR3 region has 14 residues. CDR3 nucleotide sequence: TGTGCCAGCGCGTACTTACCCGGGAATCAGCCCCAGCATTTT. It encodes CASAYLPGNQPQHF.

This clonotype was seen ten or more times. The V and J genes are TRBV2 and TRBJ1-4, with D possibly TRBD1 on 5 matching bases. Trimming shortened V by 10 bases and J by 6 bases, and 24 bases separated the two germline ends. The CDR3 is 16 residues long. The V gene's germline CDR1 is SNHLY and CDR2 FYNNEI. Written as DNA, the CDR3 is TGTGCCAACCTCCTCCAGGGTTCCTCGGTGGATGAAAAACTGTTTTTT. Protein product: CANLLQGSSVDEKLFF. The complete variable domain, with remaining parts taken from reference TRBV2 and TRBJ1-4, reads EPEVTQTPSHQVTQMGQEVILRCVPISNHLYFYWYRQILGQKVEFLVSFYNNEISEKSEIFDDQFSVERPDGSNFTLKIRSTKLEDSAMYFCANLLQGSSVDEKLFFGSGTQLSVL.

This clonotype appeared many times. J is TRBJ2-1 and V is TRBV6-1; TRBD1 agrees at 8 bases. The trim removed 5 bases at V and 1 base at J, leaving 4 bases unmatched. Germline lookup yields CDR1 MNHNS and CDR2 SASEGT. CDR3 size: 15 residues. CDR3 residues: CASSWDRPSYNEQFF. The CDR3 bases are TGTGCCAGCAGTTGGGACAGGCCTTCCTACAATGAGCAGTTCTTC.

This clonotype was seen many times. V and J are TRBV6-1 and TRBJ2-3; D might be TRBD2 (6 bases). Trimming left V 8 bases short and J 0 bases short, with 15 bases between. Germline loops: CDR1 MNHNS, CDR2 SASEGT. This CDR3 spans 15 amino acids. This CDR3 is CASARSGPSTDTQYF. CDR3 nucleotides: TGTGCCAGCGCGAGAAGCGGGCCTAGCACAGATACGCAGTATTTT.

The gene calls are TRBV28 and TRBJ2-6, with 7 bases lining up with TRBD2. Germline V gene sequence: CDR1 MDHEN, CDR2 SYDVKM. The V gene end was trimmed by 6 bases and the J gene end by 1 base; junction bases not matched to a gene: 9. CDR3 length equals 17 residues. The CDR3 DNA sequence: TGTGCCAGCAGCTTAATAGGGAGGGCTTCTGGGGCCAACGTCCTGACTTTC. This codes for CASSLIGRASGANVLTF.

Many counts were recorded for this clonotype. V gene TRBV7-2 combines with J gene TRBJ2-7; 9 bases align to TRBD2. CDR1 is SGHTA, CDR2 FQGNSA, per germline. The CDR3 totals 15 residues. Losses at the gene ends were 5 bases for V and 6 bases for J; bases not matched to a gene: 11. For the CDR3, the DNA is TGTGCCAGCAGCCAAGCAAGGACTAGCGAGTCCGAGCAGTACTTC. Translation gives CASSQARTSESEQYF.

This clonotype appeared many times. The chain has TRBV5-5 and TRBJ1-5; unclear D gene. The germline V gene has CDR1 SGHKS and CDR2 YYEKEE (reference sequence). The V end was cut by 0 bases, the J end by 0 bases, with 7 bases between. The CDR3 consists of 15 residues. The CDR3 loop is CASSLGLYSNQPQHF. As DNA, the CDR3 is TGTGCCAGCAGCTTGGGTCTGTATAGCAATCAGCCCCAGCATTTT. Full variable domain (remainder filled in from reference TRBV5-5 and TRBJ1-5): DAGVTQSPTHLIKTRGQQVTLRCSPISGHKSVSWYQQVLGQGPQFIFQYYEKEERGRGNFPDRFSARQFPNYSSELNVNALLLGDSALYLCASSLGLYSNQPQHFGDGTRLSIL.

Note on this clonotype: One end of the junction does not line up with germline, which may come from a read error. The chain combines TRBV12-3 or TRBV12-4 with TRBJ2-3, with TRBD2 matching 7 bases. The CDR3 consists of 21 residues. The CDR3 DNA follows: TGTGCCAGCAGCTTAGCGCGGGGGAGACGGCTAGCGAGGCATAGCACAGATACGCAGTATTTT. As protein: CASSLARGRRLARHSTDTQYF.